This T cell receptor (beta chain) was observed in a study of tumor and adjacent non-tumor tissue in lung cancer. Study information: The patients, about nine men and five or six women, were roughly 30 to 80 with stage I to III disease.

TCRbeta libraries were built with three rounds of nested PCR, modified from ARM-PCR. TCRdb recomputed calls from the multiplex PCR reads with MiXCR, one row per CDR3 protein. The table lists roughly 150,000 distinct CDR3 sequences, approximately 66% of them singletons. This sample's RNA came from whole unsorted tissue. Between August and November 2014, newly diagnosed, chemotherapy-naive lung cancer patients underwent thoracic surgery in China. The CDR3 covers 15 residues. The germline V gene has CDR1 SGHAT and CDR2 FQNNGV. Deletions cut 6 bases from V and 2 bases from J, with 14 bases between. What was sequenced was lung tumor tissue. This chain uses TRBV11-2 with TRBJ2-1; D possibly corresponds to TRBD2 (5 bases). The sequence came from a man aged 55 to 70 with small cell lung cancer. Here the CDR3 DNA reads TGTGCCAGCAGGCCAGGTGCGGGCACCTACAATGAGCAGTTCTTC. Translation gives CASRPGAGTYNEQFF.